A selection of T cell receptor beta chains follows, all from one sample in a study of long-term antiretroviral therapy in people with HIV. Clones were sequenced by immunoSEQ multiplex PCR, and TCRdb holds only the in-frame ones, with some missing. The profile shows around 31,000 clones, 80% to 90% of them singletons. This sample comprised unsorted PBMCs, obtained around 5 years before starting antiretroviral therapy. These receptors were collected from a man in his fifties with HIV. CDR3s include the opening cysteine and the closing phenylalanine or tryptophan. D genes are given only for firm matches. Size values are once, few and many counts, or a class for expanded clones, and some rows have none.

V: TRBV11-3; length: 12; size: NA; D: NA; J: TRBJ1-3; DNA: TGTGCCAGCAGCACCCAGGGAAACACCATATATTTT; CDR3: CASSTQGNTIYF
V: TRBV5-4; length: 16; size: NA; D: NA; J: TRBJ2-1; DNA: TGTGCCAGCAGCTTGTCCGGAGGGCAGCGGCCGGATGAGCAGTTCTTC; CDR3: CASSLSGGQRPDEQFF
V: TRBV6-5; length: 14; size: NA; D: TRBD1; J: TRBJ2-7; DNA: TGTGCCAGCATAGGGGACAGGGGGCCTTACGAGCAGTACTTC; CDR3: CASIGDRGPYEQYF
V: TRBV15; length: 15; size: NA; D: NA; J: TRBJ1-2; DNA: TGTGCCACCAGCGAGGGAAGCCCAGGGCTTTATGGCTACACCTTC; CDR3: CATSEGSPGLYGYTF
V: TRBV29-1; length: 15; size: NA; D: NA; J: TRBJ1-2; DNA: TGCAGCGGGGCCGGAGAGACAGGCAGTAACTATGGCTACACCTTC; CDR3: CSGAGETGSNYGYTF
V: TRBV5-4; length: 12; size: once; D: NA; J: TRBJ2-5; DNA: TGTGCCAGCAGCTTGAGGTTGGAGACCCAGTACTTC; CDR3: CASSLRLETQYF
V: TRBV7-9; length: 15; size: NA; D: TRBD2; J: TRBJ2-7; DNA: TGTGCCAGCAGCTTAGTTCTTAGCGGGGGTTACGAGCAGTACTTC; CDR3: CASSLVLSGGYEQYF
V: TRBV2; length: 13; size: NA; D: NA; J: TRBJ2-1; DNA: TGTGCCAGTGACCCGGCGGGGGCTGATGAGCAGTTCTTC; CDR3: CASDPAGADEQFF
V: TRBV28; length: 14; size: NA; D: TRBD1; J: TRBJ1-1; DNA: TGTGCCAGCTTCGAAGGGACAGGGGCCACTGAAGCTTTCTTT; CDR3: CASFEGTGATEAFF
V: TRBV6-1; length: 16; size: few; D: NA; J: TRBJ1-2; DNA: TGTGCCAGCAGTGAAGAGCGGACGGTTAGAGTCTATGGCTACACCTTC; CDR3: CASSEERTVRVYGYTF
V: TRBV5-1; length: 15; size: NA; D: NA; J: TRBJ2-3; DNA: TGCGCCAGCAGCTTGGTTACCAGATACACAGATACGCAGTATTTT; CDR3: CASSLVTRYTDTQYF
V: TRBV11-2; length: 14; size: once; D: TRBD2; J: TRBJ2-2; DNA: TGTGCCGCGGGGCTAGCGGCGAACACCGGGGAGCTGTTTTTT; CDR3: CAAGLAANTGELFF
V: TRBV4-2; length: 15; size: NA; D: NA; J: TRBJ2-4; DNA: TGTGCCAGCAGCCAAGATTCCGAAGCCAAAAACATTCAGTACTTC; CDR3: CASSQDSEAKNIQYF
V: TRBV25-1; length: 14; size: NA; D: TRBD2; J: TRBJ2-1; DNA: TGTGCCAGCAGTCTAGCGGGGGCGATAAATGAGCAGTTCTTC; CDR3: CASSLAGAINEQFF
V: TRBV5-1; length: 14; size: NA; D: NA; J: TRBJ2-1; DNA: TGCGCCAGCAGCTTGGTTTCTAATCCTAATGAGCAGTTCTTC; CDR3: CASSLVSNPNEQFF
V: TRBV7-3; length: 13; size: NA; D: NA; J: TRBJ2-3; DNA: TGTGCCAGCAGCTTAATAATCGCAGATACGCAGTATTTT; CDR3: CASSLIIADTQYF
V: TRBV5-4; length: 17; size: NA; D: TRBD1; J: TRBJ2-1; DNA: TGTGCCAGCAGCCGGGACCTAGGACAGGGGGCCAACAATGAGCAGTTCTTC; CDR3: CASSRDLGQGANNEQFF
V: TRBV6-5; length: 14; size: NA; D: NA; J: TRBJ1-2; DNA: TGTGCCAGCAGTTACTCGCAGGGGTCATATGGCTACACCTTC; CDR3: CASSYSQGSYGYTF
V: TRBV9; length: 15; size: NA; D: NA; J: TRBJ2-5; DNA: TGTGCCAGCAGCGTAGATATAGGGGCCCAAGAGACCCAGTACTTC; CDR3: CASSVDIGAQETQYF
V: TRBV7-9; length: 12; size: NA; D: NA; J: TRBJ1-3; DNA: TGTGCCAGCAGCCCCTCTTCTCGAGCTATCTATTTT; CDR3: CASSPSSRAIYF
V: TRBV6-5; length: 14; size: NA; D: NA; J: TRBJ2-7; DNA: TGTGCCAGCAGTCTAGCAGGGCAGTTCTACGAGCAGTACTTC; CDR3: CASSLAGQFYEQYF
V: TRBV9; length: 14; size: NA; D: NA; J: TRBJ2-3; DNA: TGTGCCAGCAGCGTAATTGACCTACCGGATACGCAGTATTTT; CDR3: CASSVIDLPDTQYF
V: TRBV7-9; length: 15; size: NA; D: NA; J: TRBJ2-3; DNA: TGTGCCAGCAGCTTAGGAACGGGGGCGGCAGATACGCAGTATTTT; CDR3: CASSLGTGAADTQYF
V: TRBV7-2; length: 13; size: NA; D: NA; J: TRBJ1-1; DNA: TGTGCCAGCAGCTTCCAAATACGCACTGAAGCTTTCTTT; CDR3: CASSFQIRTEAFF
V: TRBV9; length: 15; size: NA; D: NA; J: TRBJ1-3; DNA: TGTGCCAGCAGCCACGACAGAGGACGGGAAAACACCATATATTTT; CDR3: CASSHDRGRENTIYF
V: TRBV2; length: 13; size: NA; D: NA; J: TRBJ1-5; DNA: TGTGCCAGCAATACTGAGCGGGGCCAGCCCCAGCATTTT; CDR3: CASNTERGQPQHF
V: TRBV25-1; length: 13; size: NA; D: TRBD1; J: TRBJ1-5; DNA: TGTGCCAGCAGCGACAGGGTTGGACAGCCCCAGCATTTT; CDR3: CASSDRVGQPQHF
V: TRBV6-6; length: 15; size: NA; D: TRBD2; J: TRBJ2-5; DNA: TGTGCCAGCAGTTACCCGGGACTAGCGGAAGAGACCCAGTACTTC; CDR3: CASSYPGLAEETQYF
V: TRBV18; length: 15; size: few; D: NA; J: TRBJ1-6; DNA: TGTGCCAGCTCACCACCCGGACAGAGAAATTCACCCCTCCACTTT; CDR3: CASSPPGQRNSPLHF
V: TRBV5-1; length: 14; size: NA; D: NA; J: TRBJ1-1; DNA: TGCGCCAGCAGCTCCTTGACGGGGGGCACTGAAGCTTTCTTT; CDR3: CASSSLTGGTEAFF
V: TRBV28; length: 16; size: NA; D: TRBD1; J: TRBJ2-5; DNA: TGTGCCAGCAGTCCCATAGGGACAGGGGGCTTTGAGACCCAGTACTTC; CDR3: CASSPIGTGGFETQYF
V: TRBV7-2; length: 16; size: NA; D: TRBD1; J: TRBJ2-3; DNA: TGTGCCAGCAGCATGACAGGGTTGGCTAGCACAGATACGCAGTATTTT; CDR3: CASSMTGLASTDTQYF
V: TRBV6-1; length: 14; size: NA; D: NA; J: TRBJ2-5; DNA: TGTGCCAGCAGTGATCGGAGGTCCCAAGAGACCCAGTACTTC; CDR3: CASSDRRSQETQYF
V: TRBV5-4; length: 14; size: NA; D: TRBD1; J: TRBJ2-7; DNA: TGTGCCAGCAGTCCCGACAGGGACAGCGCTTGGCAGTACTTC; CDR3: CASSPDRDSAWQYF
V: TRBV7-3; length: 15; size: NA; D: NA; J: TRBJ2-1; DNA: TGTGCCAGCAGCTTAAGACAGGTCTCCTACAATGAGCAGTTCTTC; CDR3: CASSLRQVSYNEQFF
V: TRBV11-3; length: 18; size: NA; D: NA; J: TRBJ2-3; DNA: TGTGCCAGCAGCTTAGGAGAGGGTTTTAGTACGACATCCGATACGCAGTATTTT; CDR3: CASSLGEGFSTTSDTQYF
V: TRBV19; length: 12; size: NA; D: NA; J: TRBJ1-1; DNA: TGTGCCAGTAGTATCATGGGATATGAAGCTTTCTTT; CDR3: CASSIMGYEAFF
V: TRBV5-1; length: 15; size: NA; D: TRBD1; J: TRBJ1-1; DNA: TGCGCCAGCAGCTTCTGGCCGGGACAGGGGACTGAAGCTTTCTTT; CDR3: CASSFWPGQGTEAFF
V: TRBV6-5; length: 14; size: NA; D: TRBD1; J: TRBJ1-4; DNA: TGTGCCAGCAGACGCGGACAGGGACGGGAAAAACTGTTTTTT; CDR3: CASRRGQGREKLFF
V: TRBV28; length: 16; size: NA; D: TRBD1; J: TRBJ2-7; DNA: TGTGCCAGCAGCCCCGGGACAGGGGGATTTGTCCACGAGCAGTACTTC; CDR3: CASSPGTGGFVHEQYF
V: TRBV15; length: 14; size: once; D: NA; J: TRBJ2-5; DNA: TGTGCCACCAGCACACGCACTCCGCAAGAGACCCAGTACTTC; CDR3: CATSTRTPQETQYF
V: TRBV5-3; length: 21; size: NA; D: NA; J: TRBJ2-2; DNA: TGTGCCAGAAGCCTATCCACAGGGGGAGTCGGCGGGAGGGCCCGAACCGGGGAGCTGTTTTTT; CDR3: CARSLSTGGVGGRARTGELFF